The clone carrying this T cell receptor beta chain was counted only a few times. Its antigen is unknown. The data originate from a study of identical twins. General study findings and limits: Insertion counts were lower in abundant cord blood beta clonotypes, a trend that memory repertoires did not show. Excess twin sharing in beta out-of-frame sequences was weaker.

Germline V gene sequence: CDR1 LGHDT, CDR2 YNNKEL (reference sequence). V shed 4 bases and J shed 4 bases, with 8 bases lying between them. This CDR3 is 14 amino acids long. Via MiXCR, TCRdb re-called the 5' RACE reads, giving one row per CDR3 protein. The sample carries approximately 500,000 distinct CDR3 sequences, roughly 15% recorded once. This sample also appeared in a second study, on yellow fever vaccine responses in identical twins.

The TCR originated in a woman in her late teens or twenties in good health. J is TRBJ1-6 and V is TRBV3-1, with TRBD1 as a possible D gene (6 bases). Sequencing was done on a sample of CD4+ T cells sorted from blood. The CDR3 nucleotides read TGTGCCAGCAGCCCTCAGGGGTATAATTCACCCCTCCACTTT. Translating gives CASSPQGYNSPLHF.